This TCR beta chain was identified during a study of T cell responses to AZD1222 COVID-19 vaccine. The V gene lost 2 bases and the J gene lost 8 bases, with 15 bases spanning the gap. CDR1 GTSNPN and CDR2 SVGIG come from the germline V gene (reference sequence). This CDR3 has 13 residues. The repertoire was sequenced with immunoSEQ multiplex PCR; TCRdb's copy has only in-frame clones and lacks some. Seen here are roughly 77,000 clones, 90% observed once, and the top ten hold about 3%. The source is an adult who received the AZD1222 COVID-19 vaccine. The chain uses TRBV30 and TRBJ1-2; no firm D call. Sequenced here: peripheral blood, sampled 28 days after the second AZD1222 dose. This CDR3 reads CAWSRNLQRGYTF. The DNA for the CDR3 is TGTGCCTGGAGTCGAAACCTCCAAAGGGGCTACACCTTC.